The rows below give T cell receptor beta chains drawn from one sample of a study of beta chain features in type 1 diabetes. Profiled with immunoSEQ multiplex PCR; TCRdb holds only in-frame clones, not every one. The sample contains approximately 150,000 clones, more than 60% of which appear only once. Sequenced material: naive CD4+ T cells from blood. Receptor source: a man aged 25-40 years with type 1 diabetes. The CDR3 runs from the conserved cysteine through the conserved F or W. Each record gives: J gene, V gene, clone size, D gene, CDR3 DNA, CDR3 protein. The D gene is left open where the match is weak. Some rows mark clone size as missing; the rest say once, few, many or name a class of expanded clone.

TRBJ2-3	TRBV20-1	NA	NA	TGCAGTGCGGTGGGAGCAGATACGCAGTATTTT	CSAVGADTQYF
TRBJ2-3	TRBV2	NA	NA	TGTGCCAGCAGTTGGACTGTTTTGAGCACAGATACGCAGTATTTT	CASSWTVLSTDTQYF
TRBJ1-1	TRBV18	NA	TRBD1	TGTGCCAGCTCACCATTTAATGACAGGGGGATCCCTGAAGCTTTCTTT	CASSPFNDRGIPEAFF
TRBJ1-2	TRBV30	few	NA	TGTGCCTGGAGCAGGGATAACTATGGCTACACCTTC	CAWSRDNYGYTF
TRBJ1-5	TRBV30	NA	TRBD1	TGTGCCTGGACCGCAGGGGGCAGCAATCAGCCCCAGCATTTT	CAWTAGGSNQPQHF
TRBJ2-7	TRBV29-1	NA	NA	TGCAGCGTTGAGCGTGGAGAGCAGTACTTC	CSVERGEQYF
TRBJ2-4	TRBV4-3	NA	TRBD1	TGCGCCAGCAGCCTCACCGACAGGGGAGGCGGCATTCAGTACTTC	CASSLTDRGGGIQYF
TRBJ2-7	TRBV28	NA	TRBD2	TGTGCCAGCAGAACCGGCGGGGGACACGAGCAGTACTTC	CASRTGGGHEQYF
TRBJ2-7	TRBV29-1	NA	TRBD2	TGCAGCGTTGGGGGACTAGCTTCCTACGAGCAGTACTTC	CSVGGLASYEQYF
TRBJ2-6	TRBV28	NA	NA	TGTGCCAGCAGTACTGAATCCGGGGCCAACGTCCTGACTTTC	CASSTESGANVLTF
TRBJ2-7	TRBV12-5	once	NA	TGTGCTAGTGGTTTGGATGCACCAACGTACTTC	CASGLDAPTYF
TRBJ2-7	TRBV6-6	NA	NA	TGTGCCAGCAGTTACCTAGGCAGCTACGAGCAGTACTTC	CASSYLGSYEQYF
TRBJ2-2	TRBV7-8	few	NA	TGTGCCAGCAGCTTAGGACCGCTCGGGACCGGGGAGCTGTTTTTT	CASSLGPLGTGELFF
TRBJ1-6	TRBV5-4	once	TRBD1	TGTGCCAGCAGCTTGGATCCAGACAGGGATAATTCACCCCTCCACTTT	CASSLDPDRDNSPLHF
TRBJ1-1	TRBV29-1	NA	NA	TGCAGCGGTTACAGGGCCAACACTGAAGCTTTCTTT	CSGYRANTEAFF
TRBJ2-1	TRBV6-5	NA	NA	TGTGCCAGCAGGAGAAGTCTTAGCGACAATGAGCAGTTCTTC	CASRRSLSDNEQFF
TRBJ2-7	TRBV7-9	NA	NA	TGTGCCAGCAGCAAAGGACAACCCGGTCGGTATGAGCAGTACTTC	CASSKGQPGRYEQYF
TRBJ2-7	TRBV28	NA	NA	TGTGCCGCCCGGGGCAGGGGTTACGAGCAGTACTTC	CAARGRGYEQYF
TRBJ2-1	TRBV7-9	NA	NA	TGTGCCAGCAGCTTAGAACTCCCGACAGAGCAGTTCTTC	CASSLELPTEQFF
TRBJ2-2	TRBV29-1	NA	TRBD1	TGCAGCGCTTGGACAGGGTCGTTAACTCACACCGGGGAGCTGTTTTTT	CSAWTGSLTHTGELFF
TRBJ2-4	TRBV11-2	NA	NA	TGTGCCAGCAGCTTAGGGCAGCTAGCCAAAAACATTCAGTACTTC	CASSLGQLAKNIQYF
TRBJ2-7	TRBV19	NA	TRBD2	TGTGCCAGTAGGCTAGCGGGGACCTACGAGCAGTACTTC	CASRLAGTYEQYF
TRBJ2-1	TRBV7-9	few	NA	TGTGCCAGCAGCTCCCTCCGGGACGGCAGGGCCAATGAGCAGTTCTTC	CASSSLRDGRANEQFF